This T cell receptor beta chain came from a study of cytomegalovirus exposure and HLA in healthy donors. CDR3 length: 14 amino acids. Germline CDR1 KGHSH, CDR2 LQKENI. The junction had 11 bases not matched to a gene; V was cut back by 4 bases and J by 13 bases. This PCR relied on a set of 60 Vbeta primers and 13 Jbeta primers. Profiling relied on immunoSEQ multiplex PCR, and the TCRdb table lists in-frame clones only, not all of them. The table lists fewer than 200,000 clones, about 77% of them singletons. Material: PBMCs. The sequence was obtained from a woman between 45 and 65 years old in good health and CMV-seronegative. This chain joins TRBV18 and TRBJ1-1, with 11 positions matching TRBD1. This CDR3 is CASSLLSGQGAIFF. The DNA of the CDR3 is TGTGCCAGCTCACTGCTCTCCGGACAGGGGGCTATTTTCTTT.